This entry concerns a single TCR beta chain. Its antigen remains unidentified. 5'RACE primed at constant segments yielded TCR alpha and TCR beta cDNA libraries bearing sample barcodes and UMIs. TCRdb ran MiXCR on the 5' RACE reads and lists one entry per CDR3 protein. The repertoire holds 400,000 to 500,000 distinct CDR3 sequences, with roughly 17% as singletons. CDR1 SGDLS and CDR2 YYNGEE come from the germline V gene. CDR3 size: 13 residues. V trimming: 3 bases; J trimming: 9 bases; junction bases outside the gene matches: 5. The source of the sample is a study of T-cell memory formation after mild COVID-19. For the study at large: TCR clusters were mostly confined to one donor each. Study-wide findings and caveats: Mainly in CM and EM were contracting CD4+ clones; CD8+ were in EMRA. Pre-infection memory held some responding clones, suggesting pre-existing cross-reactive T cells responded.

This clonotype was obtained from a man aged 18-30 years who had mild COVID-19 (a few samples of this study predate the infection). Cell type and time point are not known. The rearrangement joins TRBV9 to TRBJ2-2; 7 bases match TRBD2. The sequencing sample was made of PBMCs or a T cell subset sorted from them (not recorded which). CDR3 in amino acids: CASSGLAGWELFF. In DNA form, the CDR3 reads TGTGCCAGCAGCGGACTAGCTGGCTGGGAGCTGTTTTTT.